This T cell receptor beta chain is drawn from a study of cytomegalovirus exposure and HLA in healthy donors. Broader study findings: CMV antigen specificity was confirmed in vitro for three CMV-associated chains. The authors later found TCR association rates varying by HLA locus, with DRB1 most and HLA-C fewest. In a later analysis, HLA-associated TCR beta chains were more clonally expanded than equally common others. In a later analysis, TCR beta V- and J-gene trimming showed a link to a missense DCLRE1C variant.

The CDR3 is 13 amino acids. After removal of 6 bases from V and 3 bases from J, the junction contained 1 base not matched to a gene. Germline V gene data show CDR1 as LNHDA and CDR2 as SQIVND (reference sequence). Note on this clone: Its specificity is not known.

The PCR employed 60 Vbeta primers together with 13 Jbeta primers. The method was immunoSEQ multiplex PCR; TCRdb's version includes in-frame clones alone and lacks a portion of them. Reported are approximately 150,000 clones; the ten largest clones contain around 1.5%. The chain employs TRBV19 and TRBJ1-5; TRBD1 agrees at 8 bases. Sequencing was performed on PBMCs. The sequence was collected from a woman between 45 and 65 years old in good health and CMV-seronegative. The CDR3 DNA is TGTGCCAGTAGGGGACAGGTCAATCAGCCCCAGCATTTT. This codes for CASRGQVNQPQHF.